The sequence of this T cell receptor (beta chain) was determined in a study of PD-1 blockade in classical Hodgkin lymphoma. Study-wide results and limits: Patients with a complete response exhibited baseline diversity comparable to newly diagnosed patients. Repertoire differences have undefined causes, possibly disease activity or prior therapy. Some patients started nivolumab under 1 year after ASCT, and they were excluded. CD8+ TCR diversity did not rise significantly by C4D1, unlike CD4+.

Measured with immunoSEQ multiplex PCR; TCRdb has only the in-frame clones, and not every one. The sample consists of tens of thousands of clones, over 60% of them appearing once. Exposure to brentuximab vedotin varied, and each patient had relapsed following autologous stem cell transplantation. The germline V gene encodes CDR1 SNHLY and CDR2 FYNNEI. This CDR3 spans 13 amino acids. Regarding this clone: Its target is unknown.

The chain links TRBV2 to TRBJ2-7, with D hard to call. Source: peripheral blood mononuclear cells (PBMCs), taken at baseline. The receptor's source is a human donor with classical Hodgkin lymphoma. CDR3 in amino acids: CASSEISSHEQYV. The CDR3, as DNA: TGTGCCAGCAGTGAAATATCCTCCCACGAGCAGTACGTC.